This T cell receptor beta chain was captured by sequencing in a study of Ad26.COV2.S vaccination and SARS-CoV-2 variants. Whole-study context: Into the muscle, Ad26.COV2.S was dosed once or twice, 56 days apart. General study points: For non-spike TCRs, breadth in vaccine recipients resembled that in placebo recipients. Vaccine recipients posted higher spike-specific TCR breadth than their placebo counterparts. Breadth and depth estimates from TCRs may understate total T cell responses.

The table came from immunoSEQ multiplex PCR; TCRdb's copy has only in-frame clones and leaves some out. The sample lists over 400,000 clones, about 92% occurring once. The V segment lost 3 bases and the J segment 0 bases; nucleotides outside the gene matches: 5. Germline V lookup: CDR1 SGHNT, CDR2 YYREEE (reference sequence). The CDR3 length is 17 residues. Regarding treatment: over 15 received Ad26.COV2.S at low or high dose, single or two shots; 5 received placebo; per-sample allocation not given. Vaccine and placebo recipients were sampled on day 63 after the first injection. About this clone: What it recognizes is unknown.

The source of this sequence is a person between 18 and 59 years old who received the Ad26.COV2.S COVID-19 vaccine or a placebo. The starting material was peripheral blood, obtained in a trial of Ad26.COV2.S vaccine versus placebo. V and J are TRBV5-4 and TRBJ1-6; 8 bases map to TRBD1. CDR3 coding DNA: TGTGCCAGCAGCTCCCTGGACAGGGTCTCCTATAATTCACCCCTCCACTTT. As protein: CASSSLDRVSYNSPLHF.